This T cell receptor beta chain originates from a study of neurological immune-mediated disorders. V was cut by 6 bases and J by 8 bases, with 11 bases left in between. The CDR3 consists of 12 residues. The germline V gene encodes CDR1 DFQATT and CDR2 SNEGSKA (reference sequence). Study-wide points: It was HTLV-1-associated myelopathy that showed the most TCR clonal expansion, while multiple sclerosis showed the least, falling below healthy controls.

TCRdb analysed the 5' RACE reads with MiXCR anew, one entry per CDR3 protein. The table shows 60,000 or so distinct CDR3 sequences, with around 3.4% occurring only once. This clonotype was seen ten or more times. The antigen remains unidentified. The sample was PBMCs. The chain has TRBV20-1 and TRBJ1-6; D is unclear. The TCR comes from a woman aged 55-75 years with multiple sclerosis. The CDR3 region has the DNA TGCAGTGCCCCCAACACAGATTCACCCCTCCACTTT. It yields the protein CSAPNTDSPLHF.